The 21 T cell receptor beta chains in this list originate from one sample, sequenced in a study of Ad26.COV2.S vaccination and SARS-CoV-2 variants. Described treatment: some 20 received Ad26.COV2.S at low or high dose, single or two shots; a few received placebo; per-sample allocation not given. Sample collection was performed on day 63 after the first vaccine or placebo injection. The data were produced by immunoSEQ multiplex PCR, yet TCRdb's version contains in-frame clones alone and is incomplete. Seen here are 360,000 or so clones, about nine tenths observed once, and the top ten hold under 2%. The sample in question was peripheral blood, obtained in a trial of Ad26.COV2.S vaccine versus placebo. These receptors originate from a person aged 18-60 years who received the Ad26.COV2.S COVID-19 vaccine or a placebo.

This clone occurred once. The chain is built from TRBV5-6 and TRBJ2-1, with D unclear. With 2 bases removed from V and 5 bases from J, the gap between germline ends came to 5 bases. CDR1 is SGHDT, CDR2 YYEEEE, per germline. The length of the CDR3 is 12 residues. The chain's CDR3 is CASSFADNEQFF. DNA of the CDR3: TGTGCCAGCAGCTTTGCGGACAATGAGCAGTTCTTC.

This clone is a singleton in its sample. CDR3 sequence (DNA): TGTGCCAGCAGCCTCGACAGAAGCTACGAGCAGTACTTC. It is translated as CASSLDRSYEQYF. The chain combines TRBV5-4 with TRBJ2-7, with a possible D match to TRBD1 (5 bases). CDR3 size: 13 residues. Trimming removed 4 bases from V and 3 bases from J, with 11 bases in between. Germline lookup yields CDR1 SGHNT and CDR2 YYREEE (reference sequence).

The chain joins TRBV6-5 to TRBJ2-5; possibly TRBD1 or TRBD2 for D (5 bases each). The CDR3 loop spans 14 amino acids. The ends were cut back, 6 bases at V and 1 base at J, with 12 bases in the middle. Germline CDR1 reads MNHEY; CDR2 reads SVGAGI. The chain's CDR3 is CASSTGRIQETQYF. The CDR3 nucleotides read TGTGCCAGCAGCACGGGACGGATCCAAGAGACCCAGTACTTC.

The chain is built from TRBV6-5 and TRBJ1-2, with D maybe TRBD1 (5 bases). The CDR3 extends over 14 amino acids. V shed 7 bases and J shed 4 bases, with 16 bases lying between them. Germline-derived CDR1 and CDR2 are MNHEY and SVGAGI. The CDR3 DNA follows: TGTGCCAGCAAAGGCAGGGCGGGACTCTATGGCTACACCTTC. It codes for CASKGRAGLYGYTF.

This sequence joins TRBV19 and TRBJ1-2, with D unclear. The CDR3 is 11 residues long. Germline CDR1 reads LNHDA; CDR2 reads SQIVND (reference sequence). The V end lost 8 bases, the J end lost 8 bases, and 12 bases lay between the germline ends. CDR3 residues: CASGNGFGYTF. The CDR3 DNA reads TGTGCCAGTGGGAACGGGTTCGGCTACACCTTC.

In its sample, this clone was seen a few times. The chain recombines TRBV3-1 (or the pseudogene TRBV3-2) with TRBJ2-1; 8 nucleotides match TRBD2. This CDR3 region has 14 residues. The V and J ends lost 2 bases and 15 bases, in that order; junction bases with no gene match: 12. The germline gives CDR1 LGHDT, CDR2 YNNKEL (reference sequence). This CDR3 reads CASSQKLAASGAFF. For the CDR3, the DNA is TGTGCCAGCAGCCAAAAACTAGCGGCCAGCGGGGCGTTCTTC.

The V call is TRBV7-9, the J call TRBJ1-2; TRBD1 matches at 10 bases. CDR1 SEHNR and CDR2 FQNEAQ come from the germline V gene (reference sequence). V gave up 3 bases and J gave up 5 bases; unmatched junction bases: 6. There are 15 residues in the CDR3. This chain's CDR3 is CASSLGQGKGYGYTF. The CDR3 region has the DNA TGTGCCAGCAGCTTGGGACAGGGGAAGGGGTATGGCTACACCTTC.

The rearrangement uses TRBV4-1 and TRBJ1-4; TRBD1 is a possible D gene (5 bases). Trimming cost V 4 bases and J 4 bases, with 16 bases left between them. Per germline, CDR1 MGHRA and CDR2 YSYEKL. The CDR3 covers 16 residues. CDR3 loop: CASSPGRARVNEKLFF. In nucleotides, the CDR3 is TGCGCCAGCAGCCCCGGTCGGGCCAGGGTTAATGAAAAACTGTTTTTT.

The chain employs TRBV5-1 and TRBJ1-5; no clear D. This CDR3 is 13 amino acids long. Looked up from germline, CDR1 is SGHRS and CDR2 is YFSETQ. V gave up 4 bases and J gave up 9 bases, with 14 bases separating them. Here the CDR3 reads CASSLMGEGPQHF. The CDR3 nucleotides are TGCGCCAGCAGCCTAATGGGCGAGGGGCCCCAGCATTTT.

This clone was recorded only once. CDR3 in DNA: TGCGCCAGCTCCGGGACAGGGTCGACCTGGGCTATGAACACTGAAGCTTTCTTT. Encoded protein: CASSGTGSTWAMNTEAFF. This chain links TRBV5-1 with TRBJ1-1, with TRBD1 identical over 9 bases. The CDR3 consists of 18 residues. The V gene's germline CDR1 is SGHRS and CDR2 YFSETQ. Trimming at V came to 7 bases and at J to 0 bases, leaving 16 bases not matched to a gene.

As for this clone: The identical CDR3 is also encoded by other nucleotide sequences in the sample. The V gene is TRBV28, the J gene TRBJ1-2; D unclear. This CDR3 contains 12 residues. The ends were cut back, 3 bases at V and 5 bases at J, with 7 bases in the middle. Germline CDR1 and CDR2: MDHEN and SYDVKM. CDR3 protein: CASSFGEYGYTF. DNA of the CDR3: TGTGCCAGCAGTTTCGGGGAGTATGGCTACACCTTC.

This rearrangement joins TRBV23-1 to TRBJ1-2; the match to TRBD1 covers 9 bases. TRBV23-1 is assigned to the ORF class and has an uncertain function. The length of the CDR3 is 14 residues. After removal of 8 bases from V and 4 bases from J, the junction contained 8 bases not matched to a gene. CDR3 coding DNA: TGCGCCAGCCCCCGGGACAGGGTCCTCTATGGCTACACCTTC. This gives the protein CASPRDRVLYGYTF.

The V gene is TRBV5-4, the J gene TRBJ1-4, with unresolved D. V was cut by 0 bases and J by 0 bases, with 9 bases left in between. Germline V gene data show CDR1 as SGHNT and CDR2 as YYREEE (reference sequence). The CDR3 is made up of 16 amino acids. The DNA of the CDR3 is TGTGCCAGCAGCTTGGGATCTTCTTCAACTAATGAAAAACTGTTTTTT. Protein sequence: CASSLGSSSTNEKLFF. Full variable domain (outside the CDR3, taken from reference TRBV5-4 and TRBJ1-4): ETGVTQSPTHLIKTRGQQVTLRCSSQSGHNTVSWYQQALGQGPQFIFQYYREEENGRGNFPPRFSGLQFPNYSSELNVNALELDDSALYLCASSLGSSSTNEKLFFGSGTQLSVL.

V and J are TRBV18 and TRBJ2-7, with 12 bases lining up with TRBD2. This CDR3 is built from 15 residues. Germline V CDR1 and CDR2: KGHSH, LQKENI. Trimming cost V 6 bases and J 3 bases; bases outside gene matches: 6. In DNA, the CDR3 is TGTGCCAGCTCCCTAGCGGGAGGGCCTTACTACGAGCAGTACTTC. Its translation is CASSLAGGPYYEQYF.

V and J are TRBV7-3 and TRBJ1-1; tentatively, D is TRBD1 (5 bases). Germline V lookup: CDR1 SGHTA, CDR2 FQGTGA. Trimming removed 6 bases from V and 4 bases from J, with 12 bases in between. The CDR3 loop spans 13 amino acids. This CDR3 is CASSQTRATEAFF. DNA of the CDR3: TGTGCCAGCAGTCAGACCAGGGCCACTGAAGCTTTCTTT.

The chain employs TRBV29-1 and TRBJ2-1; 10 nucleotides match TRBD2. The ends lost 7 bases at V and 0 bases at J; junction bases unmatched: 12. CDR1 and CDR2 from the germline V gene are SQVTM and ANQGSEA. This CDR3 contains 17 residues. This chain's CDR3 is CSALKLAGGISYNEQFF. Written as DNA, the CDR3 is TGCAGCGCATTAAAGTTAGCGGGAGGAATCTCCTACAATGAGCAGTTCTTC.

In DNA form, the CDR3 reads TGTGCCAGCTCACCACAGTTTGGGGAAATGACTGAAGCTTTCTTT. Amino acid sequence: CASSPQFGEMTEAFF. The chain has TRBV18 and TRBJ1-1; D is unclear. The CDR3 contains 15 residues. Per germline, CDR1 KGHSH and CDR2 LQKENI. V was clipped by 1 base and J by 5 bases, with 14 bases between them.

The table lists this clone with a count of one. The chain employs TRBV11-2 and TRBJ2-7, with 8 bases matching TRBD2. CDR3 length: 15 amino acids. Losses at the gene ends were 8 bases for V and 0 bases for J; bases not matched to a gene: 9. Germline lookup yields CDR1 SGHAT and CDR2 FQNNGV. This CDR3 reads CASGLLAGGSYEQYF. The CDR3 DNA sequence: TGTGCCAGCGGGTTACTGGCGGGAGGCTCCTACGAGCAGTACTTC.

This chain uses TRBV28 with TRBJ2-3, with D unresolved. Germline V gene sequence: CDR1 MDHEN, CDR2 SYDVKM. The CDR3 extends over 16 amino acids. The V gene lost 8 bases and the J gene lost 0 bases, with 18 bases spanning the gap. The CDR3 loop reads CASSAHPDESTDTQYF. CDR3 nucleotide sequence: TGTGCCAGCTCGGCCCACCCGGACGAGAGCACAGATACGCAGTATTTT.

As DNA, the CDR3 is TGTGCCTGGACCGGGGAGAGGGGGCGGAATGAAGCTTTCTTT. It specifies CAWTGERGRNEAFF. The rearrangement links TRBV30 to TRBJ1-1, with 7 positions matching TRBD1. Germline V gene lookup returns CDR1 GTSNPN and CDR2 SVGIG (reference sequence). J was trimmed by 7 bases and V by 4 bases; bases with no gene match: 12. This CDR3 comprises 14 residues.

This chain connects TRBV19 to TRBJ2-5, with 8 bases lining up with TRBD1. Losses at the gene ends were 3 bases for V and 6 bases for J; bases not matched to a gene: 9. Germline V gene lookup returns CDR1 LNHDA and CDR2 SQIVND (reference sequence). The CDR3 runs to 15 residues. The CDR3 reads CASSMPAQGAKTQYF. CDR3 coding DNA: TGTGCCAGTAGTATGCCCGCCCAGGGGGCCAAGACCCAGTACTTC.